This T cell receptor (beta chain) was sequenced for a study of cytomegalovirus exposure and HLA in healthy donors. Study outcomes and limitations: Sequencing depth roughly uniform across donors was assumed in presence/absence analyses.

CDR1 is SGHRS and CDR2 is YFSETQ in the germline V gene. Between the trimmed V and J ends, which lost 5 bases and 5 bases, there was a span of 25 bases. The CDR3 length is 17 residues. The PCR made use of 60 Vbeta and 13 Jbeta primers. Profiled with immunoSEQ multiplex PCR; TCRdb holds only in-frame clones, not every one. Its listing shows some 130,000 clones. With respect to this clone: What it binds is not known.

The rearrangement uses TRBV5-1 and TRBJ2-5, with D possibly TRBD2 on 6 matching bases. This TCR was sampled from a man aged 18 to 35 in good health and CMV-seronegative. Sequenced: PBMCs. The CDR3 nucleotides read TGCGCCAGCAGTCTTCTCCGGTGGGGGGAAAAAGGGGAGACCCAGTACTTC. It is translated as CASSLLRWGEKGETQYF.